This T cell receptor (beta chain) was captured by sequencing in a study of a mutant IDH1 vaccine in newly diagnosed glioma. In the study overall: Vaccination followed radiotherapy alone by 4-6 weeks, or accompanied temozolomide cycles.

Repertoires were generated with immunoSEQ multiplex PCR, while TCRdb's copy carries only in-frame clones and drops some. The sample includes about 31,000 clones, 78% seen only once; the top ten take around 11%. Time point described: week 35, safety follow-up. Every single dose of the vaccine, 300 ug of mutant IDH1 20-mer peptide, came with topical imiquimod. Study-level findings and limits: Researchers report vaccine-induced immune responses in 93.3% of patients.

Points on this clone: Its antigen is not known.

This clonotype originated in a woman between 40 and 55 years old with glioma. The sequenced sample was PBMCs, obtained from a glioma patient whose treatment included an IDH1 peptide vaccine.

CDR3 bases: TGTGCCAGCAGCTTAGAAATCGCTAGCGGATCCAAAAACATTCAGTACTTC. This encodes CASSLEIASGSKNIQYF. The chain is built from TRBV7-2 and TRBJ2-4, with 7 bases that match TRBD2. CDR3 length: 17 amino acids. Germline trimming cut 1 base from V and 2 bases from J; bases unmatched to any gene: 8. Germline V CDR1 and CDR2: SGHTA, FQGNSA.